A single sample gave rise to the 22 T cell receptor beta chains below, sequenced in a study of human T cells and chemical hapten exposure. Time point in this sample: pre-sensitization, week 0. Treatment meaning: therapeutic diphenylcyclopropenone sensitization with weekly scalp DPC. TCRdb reprocessed the RACE reads with MiXCR, giving one entry per CDR3 protein. Of around 350,000 distinct CDR3 sequences in the sample, roughly 6% were seen once. Sequencing was performed on whole blood, taken in connection with sensitization to the hapten diphenylcyclopropenone (DPC). These receptors came from a woman aged 18-29 years with alopecia areata. Some clones in this sample may be carry-over from other donors' samples.

On this clonotype: The junction shows a germline mismatch at one end, possibly a read error. The V call is TRBV27, the J call TRBJ2-7, with 7 positions matching TRBD1. There are 13 residues in the CDR3. Germline CDR1 is MNHEY and CDR2 is SMNVEV (reference sequence). CDR3 region: CAGSSDRVYEQYF. The CDR3 DNA follows: TGTGCCGGCAGCTCCGACAGGGTCTACGAGCAGTACTTC.

This clonotype was counted ten times or more. This sequence joins TRBV7-2 and TRBJ2-5; unclear D gene. Trimming cost V 0 bases and J 1 base, with 9 bases left between them. The CDR3 covers 15 residues. Looked up from germline, CDR1 is SGHTA and CDR2 is FQGNSA. The CDR3 sequence is CASSLARRSQETQYF. CDR3 sequence (DNA): TGTGCCAGCAGCTTAGCGCGGCGGTCCCAAGAGACCCAGTACTTC.

This clonotype was picked up a small number of times. The chain links TRBV7-2 to TRBJ2-4; D is unclear. From germline, CDR1 is SGHTA and CDR2 FQGNSA. The V end lost 1 base, the J end lost 0 bases, and 10 bases lay between the germline ends. The CDR3 spans 16 residues. CDR3 nucleotides: TGTGCCAGCAGCTTAGTTTCCACTATAGCCAAAAACATTCAGTACTTC. Residues: CASSLVSTIAKNIQYF.

This chain joins TRBV7-2 and TRBJ2-1, with 10 nucleotides matching TRBD2. Germline V gene data show CDR1 as SGHTA and CDR2 as FQGNSA. This CDR3 is built from 15 residues. J lost 5 bases, V lost 8 bases, and 9 bases had no gene match. DNA for the CDR3: TGTGCCAGCCTGAAAGCGGGGGGGCCTAACAATGAGCAGTTCTTC. Its protein is CASLKAGGPNNEQFF.

The rearrangement joins TRBV6-5 to TRBJ1-1; 7 bases agree with TRBD1. The CDR3 consists of 21 residues. V lost 2 bases and J lost 6; bases outside the gene matches: 27. In germline, CDR1 is MNHEY, CDR2 SVGAGI. As DNA, the CDR3 is TGTGCCAGCAGTTACCCGAGACGAAACTACCGGGACAGAGATTTTAAGGCTGAAGCTTTCTTT. It is translated as CASSYPRRNYRDRDFKAEAFF.

This clonotype was counted many times. The chain recombines TRBV12-5 with TRBJ1-1, with 8 nucleotides matching TRBD1. Trimming took 6 bases from V and 0 from J; bases not matched to a gene: 9. Germline assignment: CDR1 LGHNT and CDR2 FRNRAP. The CDR3 consists of 16 residues. The CDR3 loop reads CASGNLAGGLNTEAFF. The CDR3 DNA reads TGTGCTAGTGGCAATCTGGCAGGGGGCTTGAACACTGAAGCTTTCTTT.

The chain is built from TRBV12-3 or TRBV12-4 and TRBJ2-6; the D gene is possibly TRBD1 (6 bases). V lost 6 bases, J lost 1 base, and 10 bases lay in between. The length of the CDR3 is 15 residues. CDR3 residues: CASRITGSGANVLTF. CDR3 DNA: TGTGCCAGCAGGATCACAGGGTCTGGGGCCAACGTCCTGACTTTC.

This clonotype was picked up many times. The chain combines TRBV12-3 or TRBV12-4 with TRBJ2-7; a possible D gene is TRBD2 (6 bases). V was shortened by 6 bases and J by 3 bases, with 15 bases between the two germline ends. This CDR3 has 14 residues. Written as DNA, the CDR3 is TGTGCCAGCAGCCCGGTTTCGGGGGACTACGAGCAGTACTTC. Amino acid sequence: CASSPVSGDYEQYF.

The chain links TRBV4-1 to TRBJ2-2, with D perhaps matching TRBD2 (6 bases). The V end lost 4 bases, the J end lost 3 bases, and 15 bases lay between the germline ends. CDR3 size: 16 residues. CDR1 and CDR2 (germline): MGHRA, YSYEKL. In nucleotides, the CDR3 is TGCGCCAGCAGCCCGCCCCTAGCGCGGGACACCGGGGAGCTGTTTTTT. Its protein is CASSPPLARDTGELFF.

This clonotype has more than one count but fewer than ten. V usage is TRBV15 and J usage is TRBJ2-4; D is tentatively TRBD1 or TRBD2 (5 bases each). Germline-derived CDR1 and CDR2 are LNHNV and YYDKDF (reference sequence). This CDR3 region has 16 residues. Trimming took off 3 bases at V and 7 bases at J, with 19 bases between the two ends. CDR3 sequence (DNA): TGTGCCACCAGCAGCAGGGATCGGGGAATGAGCAACATTCAGTACTTC. Its translation is CATSSRDRGMSNIQYF. The full variable domain, its missing parts supplied by reference TRBV15 and TRBJ2-4, is DAMVIQNPRYQVTQFGKPVTLSCSQTLNHNVMYWYQQKSSQAPKLLFHYYDKDFNNEADTPDNFQSRRPNTSFCFLDIRSPGLGDTAMYLCATSSRDRGMSNIQYFGAGTRLSVL.

This clonotype was recorded at least ten times. The chain carries TRBV20-1 and TRBJ1-6; 7 nucleotides match TRBD1. Germline V CDR1 and CDR2: DFQATT, SNEGSKA (reference sequence). V was clipped by 1 base and J by 8 bases; unmatched bases: 5. This CDR3 has 14 amino acids. CDR3 sequence reads: CSARAGTVDSPLHF. CDR3 coding DNA: TGCAGTGCTAGAGCCGGGACAGTGGATTCACCCCTCCACTTT.

This clonotype has a handful of counts. The V gene is TRBV28, the J gene TRBJ1-1, with TRBD1 matching over 9 bases. The CDR3 is made up of 14 amino acids. CDR1 and CDR2 from the germline V gene are MDHEN and SYDVKM. V was clipped by 6 bases and J by 3 bases; unmatched bases: 5. CDR3 amino acids: CASSRDRVDTEAFF. CDR3 DNA sequence: TGTGCCAGCAGCCGGGACAGGGTAGACACTGAAGCTTTCTTT.

The chain has TRBV7-2 and TRBJ2-7; no firm D call. The V gene's germline CDR1 is SGHTA and CDR2 FQGNSA. This CDR3 is built from 13 residues. Trimming removed 5 bases at V and 3 bases at J, with 11 bases between. CDR3 DNA: TGTGCCAGCAGCCCCGCCAGGAACTACGAGCAGTACTTC. It codes for CASSPARNYEQYF.

This chain connects TRBV27 to TRBJ1-4; D ambiguous. Germline CDR1 MNHEY, CDR2 SMNVEV (reference sequence). The length of the CDR3 is 11 residues. V dropped 3 bases and J dropped 11 bases, with 7 bases sitting between them. The CDR3 region has the DNA TGTGCCAGCAGTTTTTTGGGGAAACTGTTTTTT. Its translation: CASSFLGKLFF.

The table lists this clonotype with many counts. This sequence joins TRBV20-1 and TRBJ2-3; unclear D gene. Trimming left V 0 bases short and J 6 bases short, with 13 bases between. Per germline, CDR1 DFQATT and CDR2 SNEGSKA (reference sequence). The CDR3 runs 14 residues. CDR3 in amino acids: CSARDPSLRDTQYF. The CDR3 nucleotides are TGCAGTGCTAGAGATCCGAGCCTCAGGGATACGCAGTATTTT.

This clonotype showed up just a few times. V usage is TRBV6-5 and J usage is TRBJ1-2, with 9 bases matching TRBD1. This CDR3 is 13 amino acids long. The V and J ends lost 5 bases and 6 bases, in that order; junction bases with no gene match: 4. Germline V gives CDR1 MNHEY, CDR2 SVGAGI. DNA of the CDR3: TGTGCCAGCAGTCAGGACAGGGGCGATGGCTACACCTTC. It codes for CASSQDRGDGYTF.

This clonotype was counted at least ten times. The chain joins TRBV12-3 or TRBV12-4 to TRBJ2-5; 8 bases fit TRBD2. The J segment lost 2 bases and the V segment lost 7 bases, leaving 3 bases of the junction unmatched. This CDR3 spans 13 amino acids. The CDR3 nucleotides are TGTGCCAGCAAAGCGGGGGAGCAAGAGACCCAGTACTTC. Protein: CASKAGEQETQYF.

This clonotype was observed a handful of times. The V gene is TRBV7-2, the J gene TRBJ1-4; no firm D call. CDR1 is SGHTA, CDR2 FQGNSA, per germline. The CDR3 spans 14 residues. V lost 1 base and J 8 bases, leaving 11 bases between the germline ends. CDR3 nucleotide sequence: TGTGCCAGCAGCTTAGTCGGGTTCGGGGAAAAACTGTTTTTT. This gives the protein CASSLVGFGEKLFF.

This clonotype was counted ten times or more. V is TRBV7-3 and J is TRBJ1-1; 7 bases are a match to TRBD1. Germline CDR1 and CDR2: SGHTA and FQGTGA. V shed 3 bases and J 4 bases; nucleotides not matched to a gene: 5. CDR3 size: 14 residues. The chain's CDR3 is CASSFDRESTEAFF. DNA for the CDR3: TGTGCCAGCAGCTTCGACAGGGAGAGCACTGAAGCTTTCTTT.

Ten or more counts support this clonotype. The CDR3 is CASRTGTGGPLHF. CDR3 nucleotide sequence: TGTGCCAGCAGAACGGGGACAGGGGGACCCCTCCACTTT. The V and J genes are TRBV7-2 and TRBJ1-6, with 11 bases that match TRBD1. Trimming took 6 bases from V and 12 from J; bases not matched to a gene: 4. Germline V lookup: CDR1 SGHTA, CDR2 FQGNSA. This CDR3 is 13 amino acids long.

This clonotype was observed a handful of times. CDR3 in amino acids: CASSLSTGSGANVLTF. The CDR3 DNA sequence: TGTGCCAGCAGTTTATCGACAGGGTCTGGGGCCAACGTCCTGACTTTC. The chain joins TRBV27 to TRBJ2-6, with TRBD1 matching over 7 bases. Germline CDR1 and CDR2: MNHEY and SMNVEV (reference sequence). V lost 0 bases and J lost 1; bases outside the gene matches: 0. This CDR3 comprises 16 residues.

This clonotype was found a few times. This rearrangement joins TRBV4-2 to TRBJ1-3; D uncertain. The CDR3 spans 15 residues. CDR1 is LGHNA, CDR2 YNFKEQ, per germline. The V end was cut by 0 bases, the J end by 0 bases, with 6 bases between. CDR3 nucleotides: TGTGCCAGCAGCCAAGAAGAAAACTCTGGAAACACCATATATTTT. Translated: CASSQEENSGNTIYF.